The present T cell receptor beta chain was sequenced within a study of metastatic and nonmetastatic thyroid tumors. Study in general: Repertoires of blood and of tissue (tumor or nodule) from malignant and benign thyroid patients were compared. Study results and caveats: Relative to benign nodules, malignant thyroid tumors were reportedly characterized by significantly elevated TCR beta diversity in blood and tumor.

Among the patients, none had received any treatment before thyroid surgery. With V trimmed by 6 bases and J by 2 bases, 9 bases remained unmatched. The CDR3 has 15 amino acids. A word on this clone: The antigen remains unidentified.

How the authors handled the data: Clinicopathological groups supplied CDR3 differences that were used to build a distant-metastasis classifier for papillary thyroid cancer. TCRdb re-clonotyped the PCR reads via MiXCR. The V and J calls, along with clone size, are taken from TCRdb and not from the paper's own processing. This table has several thousand clones, about 19% appearing once. This sequence originates from a male donor with papillary thyroid cancer or a benign thyroid nodule (not recorded which). Some clones in this sample may be carry-over from other donors' samples. The sample was adjacent normal tissue. The rearrangement joins TRBV12-3 or TRBV12-4 to TRBJ2-5, with TRBD1 identical over 7 bases. The CDR3 here is CASRAEQGTQETQYF. The CDR3 region has the DNA TGTGCCAGCAGGGCCGAACAGGGGACACAAGAGACCCAGTACTTC.